The present TCR beta chain was sequenced within a study of blood T cells in healthy people across ages. Study-wide results and caveats: Researchers deemed the diversity estimates from one million T cells underestimates.

Primed by a sample-barcoded 5' primer and a J-beta primer mix, a second PCR proceeded for roughly 6 to 12 cycles. TCRdb called the 5' RACE reads again in MiXCR, with one record for every CDR3 protein. The sample lists fewer than 700,000 distinct CDR3 sequences, less than 45% occurring once. Germline values: CDR1 MNHEY, CDR2 SVGAGI. This CDR3 is 15 amino acids long. The V segment lost 5 bases and the J segment 2 bases; nucleotides outside the gene matches: 4. This clonotype was counted only a few times. Its specificity is not known. The origin of this receptor is an older man in good health. This rearrangement joins TRBV6-5 to TRBJ1-2; 11 bases agree with TRBD1. The sample consisted of blood. The CDR3 loop is CASSRGTGGNYGYTF. DNA for the CDR3: TGTGCCAGCAGTCGAGGGACAGGGGGGAACTATGGCTACACCTTC.